This T cell receptor (beta chain) is drawn from a study of response to subunit inactivated influenza vaccine (dated by TCRdb to the late 2010s). Regarding the complete study: Deep quantitative T cell receptor repertoire profiling was used in the study to track responses to a trivalent subunit inactivated influenza vaccine.

On the study overall, not on this receptor specifically: It was suggested by the authors that each seasonal influenza vaccination may recruit only a limited number of new T cells.

Read against the paper, the sample's time point label means: 45 days after influenza vaccine administration. This clonotype was observed once. The antigen it recognizes is unknown. Base qualities are not provided; no much larger clone lies one nucleotide away. One read alone provides weak support. V is shortened by 2 bases, J by 4 bases, and the region joining them spans 12 bases. CDR1 and CDR2 are drawn from the germline V gene: SGHVS, FNYEAQ. Taken from cysteine to phenylalanine, the CDR3 has 14 residues. Only the CDR3 region is kept as DNA, spanning 42 bases read in frame from base 1. The method behind the library was RT-PCR. The sample was run on an Illumina HiSeq 2500. TCRdb's own reprocessing of the public reads used fastp at Q25 and MiXCR and kept productive beta chains. Rows with one shared CDR3 protein collapse into an entry with the most common genes and DNA. In this sample the table shows fewer than 700,000 distinct CDR3 sequences, roughly 13% of which occur a single time. The ten largest clones add up to around 12% of the sample.

This sequence uses TRBV7-6 and TRBJ2-7; there is no confident call for the D gene. The sequenced sample was PBMCs from blood, obtained 40 to 50 days after vaccination. The clonotype originates from a man in his fifties who received an inactivated influenza vaccine. Donor details come from another sample of the same person, matched by shared clones. The base sequence is TGTGCCAGCAGCTTAAACCTGGGTTTTTACGAGCAGTACTTC. Translated, it reads CASSLNLGFYEQYF.